This is a list of T cell receptor beta chains from one sample in a study of blood T cell repertoires in COVID-19. Sequencing used immunoSEQ multiplex PCR; TCRdb keeps in-frame clones, though not all of them. Of some 150,000 clones listed, around 88% are singletons. Material for sequencing was peripheral blood. All receptors derive from a man aged 55 to 70 with active or convalescent COVID-19. The CDR3 runs from the conserved cysteine through the conserved F or W. Each record gives: J gene, D gene, clone size, V gene, CDR3 protein, CDR3 DNA. The D gene is left open where the match is weak. Expanded clones get a size class; other rows say once, few or many, or leave the size out.

j_call: TRBJ2-5
d_call: TRBD1
clone_size: -
v_call: TRBV24-1
cdr3_aa: CATSDRGNSETQYF
cdr3_nt: TGTGCCACCAGTGACAGGGGGAATTCAGAGACCCAGTACTTC

j_call: TRBJ1-4
d_call: -
clone_size: -
v_call: TRBV27
cdr3_aa: CASSPRDGLGEKLFF
cdr3_nt: TGTGCCAGCAGTCCCCGGGACGGACTAGGGGAAAAACTGTTTTTT

j_call: TRBJ2-5
d_call: TRBD2
clone_size: -
v_call: TRBV7-2
cdr3_aa: CASSLSGGAGETQYF
cdr3_nt: TGTGCCAGCAGCTTAAGCGGGGGGGCAGGAGAGACCCAGTACTTC

j_call: TRBJ2-1
d_call: TRBD1
clone_size: -
v_call: TRBV10-3
cdr3_aa: CAISGNRGLHNEQFF
cdr3_nt: TGTGCCATCAGTGGGAACAGGGGTCTACACAATGAGCAGTTCTTC

j_call: TRBJ2-4
d_call: TRBD2
clone_size: once
v_call: TRBV11-3
cdr3_aa: CASSLDLTRGAGKNIQYF
cdr3_nt: TGTGCCAGCAGCTTAGATCTAACCCGAGGAGCGGGAAAGAACATTCAGTACTTC

j_call: TRBJ2-1
d_call: -
clone_size: -
v_call: TRBV2
cdr3_aa: CASSAQNYNEQFF
cdr3_nt: TGTGCCAGCAGTGCCCAGAATTACAATGAGCAGTTCTTC

j_call: TRBJ2-1
d_call: TRBD2
clone_size: -
v_call: TRBV18
cdr3_aa: CASSRGTSREQFF
cdr3_nt: TGTGCCAGCTCACGCGGGACTAGCCGCGAGCAGTTCTTC

j_call: TRBJ1-4
d_call: -
clone_size: -
v_call: TRBV24-1
cdr3_aa: CATSDRDRKLFF
cdr3_nt: TGTGCCACCAGTGATCGTGACAGAAAACTGTTTTTT

j_call: TRBJ1-6
d_call: TRBD1
clone_size: -
v_call: TRBV6-6
cdr3_aa: CASSRRDSINSPLHF
cdr3_nt: TGTGCCAGCAGCCGCCGGGACAGCATTAATTCACCCCTCCACTTT

j_call: TRBJ2-5
d_call: TRBD1
clone_size: -
v_call: TRBV7-2
cdr3_aa: CASSLGLPGQISETQYF
cdr3_nt: TGTGCCAGCAGCTTAGGATTACCGGGACAGATTTCTGAGACCCAGTACTTC

j_call: TRBJ2-1
d_call: TRBD2
clone_size: -
v_call: TRBV29-1
cdr3_aa: CSVEKASGRRNEQFF
cdr3_nt: TGCAGCGTTGAAAAGGCTAGCGGGAGAAGGAATGAGCAGTTCTTC

j_call: TRBJ2-2
d_call: TRBD1
clone_size: -
v_call: TRBV6-2/TRBV6-3
cdr3_aa: CASSSGQGASTGELFF
cdr3_nt: TGTGCCAGCAGTTCAGGGCAGGGGGCAAGCACCGGGGAGCTGTTTTTT

j_call: TRBJ2-7
d_call: TRBD1
clone_size: many
v_call: TRBV29-1
cdr3_aa: CSVTGAETGNFDEQYF
cdr3_nt: TGCAGCGTTACCGGGGCTGAGACAGGGAATTTCGACGAGCAGTACTTC

j_call: TRBJ1-5
d_call: -
clone_size: -
v_call: TRBV7-2
cdr3_aa: CASSLSIGGQPQHF
cdr3_nt: TGTGCCAGCAGCTTAAGTATCGGGGGTCAGCCCCAGCATTTT

j_call: TRBJ1-2
d_call: -
clone_size: -
v_call: TRBV6-2/TRBV6-3
cdr3_aa: CASSYKTGRYGYTF
cdr3_nt: TGTGCCAGCAGTTACAAAACAGGGAGATATGGCTACACCTTC

j_call: TRBJ1-1
d_call: TRBD1
clone_size: -
v_call: TRBV19
cdr3_aa: CASTGTGNEAFF
cdr3_nt: TGTGCCAGTACAGGGACAGGGAACGAAGCTTTCTTT

j_call: TRBJ1-2
d_call: TRBD1
clone_size: few
v_call: TRBV24-1
cdr3_aa: CATGRTGPLYGYTF
cdr3_nt: TGTGCCACTGGGAGGACAGGACCCCTCTATGGCTACACCTTC

j_call: TRBJ1-5
d_call: TRBD1
clone_size: -
v_call: TRBV24-1
cdr3_aa: CATSDWTGNQPQHF
cdr3_nt: TGTGCCACCAGTGATTGGACAGGAAATCAGCCCCAGCATTTT

j_call: TRBJ1-3
d_call: TRBD1
clone_size: -
v_call: TRBV9
cdr3_aa: CASSPPQGVPSGNTIYF
cdr3_nt: TGTGCCAGCAGCCCCCCTCAGGGGGTGCCCTCTGGAAACACCATATATTTT

j_call: TRBJ2-7
d_call: TRBD2
clone_size: -
v_call: TRBV27
cdr3_aa: CASSRYRGGEAEQYF
cdr3_nt: TGTGCCAGCAGTCGCTACCGGGGAGGGGAAGCCGAGCAGTACTTC

j_call: TRBJ2-7
d_call: TRBD1
clone_size: -
v_call: TRBV30
cdr3_aa: CACRDRVSYEQYF
cdr3_nt: TGTGCCTGCCGGGACAGGGTCTCCTACGAGCAGTACTTC

j_call: TRBJ1-1
d_call: -
clone_size: -
v_call: TRBV6-2/TRBV6-3
cdr3_aa: CASSYTWGRGDTEAFF
cdr3_nt: TGTGCCAGCAGTTATACGTGGGGCAGAGGAGACACTGAAGCTTTCTTT

j_call: TRBJ2-5
d_call: -
clone_size: -
v_call: TRBV28
cdr3_aa: CASSPSSETQYF
cdr3_nt: TGTGCCAGCAGCCCCTCCTCGGAGACCCAGTACTTC

j_call: TRBJ1-2
d_call: -
clone_size: -
v_call: TRBV7-2
cdr3_aa: CASSSSSGGYGYTF
cdr3_nt: TGTGCCAGCAGCTCATCATCTGGAGGCTATGGCTACACCTTC

j_call: TRBJ2-7
d_call: TRBD1
clone_size: -
v_call: TRBV19
cdr3_aa: CASSIVSGQGTHEQYF
cdr3_nt: TGTGCCAGTAGTATCGTCTCGGGACAGGGAACCCACGAGCAGTACTTC

j_call: TRBJ2-7
d_call: TRBD2
clone_size: -
v_call: TRBV28
cdr3_aa: CASSGGLAGEQYF
cdr3_nt: TGTGCCAGCAGTGGGGGACTAGCGGGAGAGCAGTACTTC

j_call: TRBJ1-4
d_call: -
clone_size: -
v_call: TRBV28
cdr3_aa: CASRGGFYEKLFF
cdr3_nt: TGTGCCAGCAGGGGGGGGTTTTATGAAAAACTGTTTTTT

j_call: TRBJ1-3
d_call: -
clone_size: -
v_call: TRBV6-5
cdr3_aa: CASSPPGGNTIYF
cdr3_nt: TGTGCCAGCAGTCCCCCGGGGGGAAACACCATATATTTT

j_call: TRBJ1-1
d_call: TRBD1
clone_size: -
v_call: TRBV7-2
cdr3_aa: CASSLSTGGNTEAFF
cdr3_nt: TGTGCCAGCAGCTTATCGACAGGGGGAAACACTGAAGCTTTCTTT

j_call: TRBJ2-1
d_call: -
clone_size: -
v_call: TRBV11-1
cdr3_aa: CASSLNTGNEQFF
cdr3_nt: TGTGCCAGCAGCTTAAATACGGGGAATGAGCAGTTCTTC

j_call: TRBJ1-2
d_call: TRBD1
clone_size: -
v_call: TRBV5-1
cdr3_aa: CASSFLGTGGHGYTF
cdr3_nt: TGCGCCAGCAGCTTCTTAGGGACAGGGGGCCATGGCTACACCTTC

j_call: TRBJ1-3
d_call: -
clone_size: -
v_call: TRBV28
cdr3_aa: CASSLISSGNTIYF
cdr3_nt: TGTGCCAGCAGTTTAATTAGCTCTGGAAACACCATATATTTT

j_call: TRBJ2-7
d_call: -
clone_size: -
v_call: TRBV6-2/TRBV6-3
cdr3_aa: CASSSTASYEQYF
cdr3_nt: TGTGCCAGCAGTTCGACAGCCTCCTACGAGCAGTACTTC

j_call: TRBJ2-7
d_call: -
clone_size: once
v_call: TRBV5-4
cdr3_aa: CASSLQGTSGEQYF
cdr3_nt: TGTGCCAGCAGCTTGCAAGGGACATCGGGCGAGCAGTACTTC

j_call: TRBJ2-4
d_call: -
clone_size: few
v_call: TRBV5-5
cdr3_aa: CASSLVSTALAKNIQYF
cdr3_nt: TGTGCCAGCAGCTTGGTATCGACAGCTCTAGCCAAAAACATTCAGTACTTC

j_call: TRBJ1-2
d_call: TRBD1
clone_size: -
v_call: TRBV11-1
cdr3_aa: CASSSDRGRGYGYTF
cdr3_nt: TGTGCCAGCAGCTCAGACAGGGGGCGCGGCTATGGCTACACCTTC

j_call: TRBJ1-5
d_call: TRBD1
clone_size: -
v_call: TRBV6-5
cdr3_aa: CASSLGQGIQPQHF
cdr3_nt: TGTGCCAGCAGTTTGGGACAGGGGATCCAGCCCCAGCATTTT